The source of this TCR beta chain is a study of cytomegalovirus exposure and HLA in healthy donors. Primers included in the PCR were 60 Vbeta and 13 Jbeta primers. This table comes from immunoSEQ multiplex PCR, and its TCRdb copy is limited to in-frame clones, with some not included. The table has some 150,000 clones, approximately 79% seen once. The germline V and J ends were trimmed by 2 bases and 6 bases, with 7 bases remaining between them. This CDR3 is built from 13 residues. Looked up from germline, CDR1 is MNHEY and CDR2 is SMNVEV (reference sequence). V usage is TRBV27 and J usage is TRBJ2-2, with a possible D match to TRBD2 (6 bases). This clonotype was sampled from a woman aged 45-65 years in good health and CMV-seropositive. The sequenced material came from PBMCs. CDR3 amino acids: CASSLKRAGELFF. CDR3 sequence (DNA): TGTGCCAGCAGTTTAAAGCGGGCCGGGGAGCTGTTTTTT.